This T cell receptor beta chain derives from a study of blood T cell repertoires in COVID-19. Looking at the study overall: Sites across the United States, Italy and Spain contributed samples from acute and convalescent COVID-19.

Study processing details: Researchers report that nucleated cell counts were estimated from reference gene primer amplification. The table came from immunoSEQ multiplex PCR; TCRdb's copy has only in-frame clones and leaves some out. D and trimming were read from the DNA, whereas the V and J calls and clone size are those reported in that table. In the table there are roughly 140,000 clones, 82% of which are singletons. The CDR3 consists of 14 residues. Germline CDR1 SGHNT, CDR2 YYREEE (reference sequence). V was cut by 0 bases and J by 1 base, with 7 bases left in between. The source material was peripheral blood. The chain carries TRBV5-4 and TRBJ1-1; D gene ambiguous. This sequence was found in an elderly woman with acute or convalescent COVID-19. The DNA for the CDR3 is TGTGCCAGCAGCTTGGACAGCCGGAACACTGAAGCTTTCTTT. It yields the protein CASSLDSRNTEAFF.